This T cell receptor (beta chain) is from a study of blood T cell repertoires in COVID-19. Looking at the study overall: Researchers got acute and convalescent COVID-19 samples from the United States, Italy and Spain. The analysed material was cDNA or gDNA that came from T cells, B-cell-depleted T cells, or PBMCs.

Losses at the gene ends were 6 bases for V and 2 bases for J; bases not matched to a gene: 1. CDR1 and CDR2 from the germline V gene are SGHAT and FQNNGV. CDR3 length: 13 amino acids. Measured with immunoSEQ multiplex PCR; TCRdb has only the in-frame clones, and not every one. The sample lists more than 95,000 clones, 88% occurring once. The gene calls are TRBV11-2 and TRBJ1-3; 7 bases align to TRBD1. This receptor was identified in a human donor in a cohort sampled during active COVID-19. The sequencing sample was made of peripheral blood. CDR3 residues: CASRGTAGNTIYF. As DNA, the CDR3 is TGTGCCAGCAGGGGGACAGCTGGAAACACCATATATTTT. The full variable domain, rest sourced from reference TRBV11-2 and TRBJ1-3, is EAGVAQSPRYKIIEKRQSVAFWCNPISGHATLYWYQQILGQGPKLLIQFQNNGVVDDSQLPKDRFSAERLKGVDSTLKIQPAKLEDSAVYLCASRGTAGNTIYFGEGSWLTVV.